Listed here are 32 T cell receptor beta chains from one sample, sequenced in a study of T cell responses to AZD1222 COVID-19 vaccine. Generated by immunoSEQ multiplex PCR, the TCRdb table keeps only in-frame clones and is missing some. The sample has around 130,000 clones; more than 70% are singletons. The specimen was peripheral blood, collected on day 0 of AZD1222 vaccination. All receptors derive from an adult in good health.

The chain has TRBV10-2 and TRBJ1-2; 9 positions agree with TRBD1. Trimming at V came to 8 bases and at J to 4 bases, leaving 8 bases not matched to a gene. CDR3 length: 14 amino acids. CDR1 WSHSY and CDR2 SAAADI come from the germline V gene. The CDR3 is CASGQGHTSYGYTF. In nucleotides, the CDR3 is TGCGCCAGCGGACAGGGGCATACGTCCTATGGCTACACCTTC.

The genes are TRBV7-9 and TRBJ1-2, with 9 bases that match TRBD1. V lost 1 base to trimming and J lost 6 bases; unmatched junction nucleotides: 6. The CDR3 is 15 amino acids. Germline CDR1 is SEHNR and CDR2 is FQNEAQ (reference sequence). The CDR3 loop reads CASSLDGDRADGYTF. CDR3 bases: TGTGCCAGCAGCTTAGACGGGGACAGGGCGGATGGCTACACCTTC. Drawing the rest from reference TRBV7-9 and TRBJ1-2, the complete variable domain is DTGVSQNPRHKITKRGQNVTFRCDPISEHNRLYWYRQTLGQGPEFLTYFQNEAQLEKSRLLSDRFSAERPKGSFSTLEIQRTEQGDSAMYLCASSLDGDRADGYTFGSGTRLTVV.

This clone was picked up one time. The rearrangement joins TRBV27 to TRBJ2-1; 13 bases align to TRBD2. The junction had 2 bases not matched to a gene; V was cut back by 8 bases and J by 4 bases. This CDR3 has 14 residues. Germline V lookup: CDR1 MNHEY, CDR2 SMNVEV (reference sequence). CDR3 sequence: CASQGLAGYNEQFF. CDR3 nucleotides: TGTGCCAGCCAGGGACTAGCGGGGTACAATGAGCAGTTCTTC.

V is TRBV9 and J is TRBJ2-4; D ambiguous. Germline values: CDR1 SGDLS, CDR2 YYNGEE. This CDR3 is built from 16 residues. With 0 bases removed from V and 0 bases from J, the gap between germline ends came to 10 bases. CDR3 sequence reads: CASSVGTELAKNIQYF. The CDR3 DNA reads as TGTGCCAGCAGCGTAGGGACGGAGTTAGCCAAAAACATTCAGTACTTC. Combining the CDR3 with reference TRBV9 and TRBJ2-4 gives the whole variable domain DSGVTQTPKHLITATGQRVTLRCSPRSGDLSVYWYQQSLDQGLQFLIQYYNGEERAKGNILERFSAQQFPDLHSELNLSSLELGDSALYFCASSVGTELAKNIQYFGAGTRLSVL.

The chain recombines TRBV10-3 with TRBJ1-2; 7 bases agree with TRBD1. CDR1 and CDR2 from the germline V gene are ENHRY and SYGVKD. The CDR3 is 14 amino acids. V dropped 2 bases and J dropped 3; count of bases not matched to a gene: 3. This CDR3 reads CAISEGRGDYGYTF. The CDR3 region has the DNA TGTGCCATCAGTGAGGGCAGGGGGGACTATGGCTACACCTTC.

The chain is built from TRBV21-1 and TRBJ1-5; TRBD1 was called by the table and not checked on the DNA. TRBV21-1 is listed as a pseudogene. The CDR3 is 17 amino acids. The CDR3 DNA reads as TGTGCCAGCAGCAAAATTCGGGGGACAGGGGAACATCAGCCCCAGCATTTT. Translated: CASSKIRGTGEHQPQHF.

This clone is a singleton in its sample. The chain links TRBV5-1 to TRBJ1-4; D remains unclear. Looked up from germline, CDR1 is SGHRS and CDR2 is YFSETQ. This CDR3 has 15 residues. V lost 0 bases and J 7 bases, leaving 13 bases between the germline ends. CDR3 sequence reads: CASSLVSGAGEKLFF. CDR3 coding DNA: TGCGCCAGCAGCTTGGTGTCGGGCGCGGGTGAAAAACTGTTTTTT.

The chain carries TRBV19 and TRBJ2-7; TRBD1 matches at 9 bases. This CDR3 has 14 residues. Germline CDR1 is LNHDA and CDR2 is SQIVND (reference sequence). With V trimmed by 5 bases and J by 5 bases, 7 bases remained unmatched. The CDR3 DNA reads TGTGCCAGTAGTTCGTACAGGGGGCGAGACGAGCAGTACTTC. It specifies CASSSYRGRDEQYF. The full variable domain, rest sourced from reference TRBV19 and TRBJ2-7, is DGGITQSPKYLFRKEGQNVTLSCEQNLNHDAMYWYRQDPGQGLRLIYYSQIVNDFQKGDIAEGYSVSREKKESFPLTVTSAQKNPTAFYLCASSSYRGRDEQYFGPGTRLTVT.

The chain carries TRBV4-1 and TRBJ1-3, with D hard to call. The CDR3 is 16 residues long. V dropped 0 bases and J dropped 0 bases, with 9 bases sitting between them. Germline lookup yields CDR1 MGHRA and CDR2 YSYEKL. The CDR3 here is CASSQDNRVSGNTIYF. The CDR3 region has the DNA TGCGCCAGCAGCCAAGATAACCGAGTCTCTGGAAACACCATATATTTT.

In this sample, this clone turned up once. V and J are TRBV11-1 and TRBJ1-1; D not certain. V was cut by 1 base and J by 0 bases, with 6 bases left in between. Germline V CDR1 and CDR2: SGHAT, FQDESV (reference sequence). The CDR3 spans 14 residues. CDR3 DNA sequence: TGTGCCAGCAGCTTAGGAGGAGTGAACACTGAAGCTTTCTTT. This sequence encodes CASSLGGVNTEAFF.

The rearrangement uses TRBV9 and TRBJ1-1; D not certain. Germline CDR1 and CDR2: SGDLS and YYNGEE. The CDR3 length is 13 residues. V lost 4 bases and J 10 bases, leaving 17 bases between the germline ends. The CDR3 reads CASSPDVGPLAFF. The CDR3 nucleotides are TGTGCCAGCAGCCCCGACGTTGGGCCTTTAGCTTTCTTT.

The V and J genes are TRBV6-1 and TRBJ1-5; the D is unclear. V lost 2 bases, J lost 4 bases, and 15 bases lay in between. Germline lookup yields CDR1 MNHNS and CDR2 SASEGT. This CDR3 contains 16 residues. The CDR3 protein is CASSEMVTARNQPQHF. The CDR3 DNA is TGTGCCAGCAGTGAAATGGTGACGGCAAGAAATCAGCCCCAGCATTTT.

This chain joins TRBV6-4 and TRBJ2-2, with TRBD1 as a possible D gene (6 bases). Trimming removed 6 bases at V and 0 bases at J, with 14 bases between. The germline V gene has CDR1 MRHNA and CDR2 SNTAGT. The CDR3 covers 16 residues. The CDR3 DNA follows: TGTGCCAGCAGGGGAGACAGGCTACCGAACACCGGGGAGCTGTTTTTT. The encoded protein is CASRGDRLPNTGELFF.

This clone came up once. The chain employs TRBV24-1 and TRBJ2-1; 13 bases are a match to TRBD2. V was pared by 4 bases and J by 6 bases, with 5 bases of the junction left unmatched. The CDR3 totals 16 residues. Germline lookup yields CDR1 KGHDR and CDR2 SFDVKD. CDR3 coding DNA: TGTGCCACCAGTGACCCCGGACTAGCGGGAGCCAATGAGCAGTTCTTC. It translates to CATSDPGLAGANEQFF.

The V gene is TRBV30, the J gene TRBJ1-4; D might be TRBD1 (6 bases). The CDR3 length is 14 residues. Germline loops: CDR1 GTSNPN, CDR2 SVGIG (reference sequence). Trimming removed 1 base at V and 5 bases at J, with 11 bases between. CDR3 region: CAWSEGRGNEKLFF. In DNA, the CDR3 is TGTGCCTGGAGTGAAGGCAGGGGAAATGAAAAACTGTTTTTT.

J is TRBJ1-1 and V is TRBV5-8; TRBD1 agrees at 8 bases. Germline CDR1 is SGHTS and CDR2 is YDEGEE. The V and J ends lost 3 bases and 1 base, in that order; junction bases with no gene match: 2. This CDR3 contains 14 residues. CDR3 in amino acids: CASSSGQGNTEAFF. The DNA of the CDR3 is TGTGCCAGCAGCTCCGGACAGGGGAACACTGAAGCTTTCTTT. The complete variable domain, with remaining parts taken from reference TRBV5-8 and TRBJ1-1, reads EAGVTQSPTHLIKTRGQQATLRCSPISGHTSVYWYQQALGLGLQFLLWYDEGEERNRGNFPPRFSGRQFPNYSSELNVNALELEDSALYLCASSSGQGNTEAFFGQGTRLTVV.

The chain is built from TRBV5-4 and TRBJ2-7; 11 bases fit TRBD2. The germline V gene has CDR1 SGHNT and CDR2 YYREEE (reference sequence). Trimming removed 3 bases from V and 2 bases from J; junction bases left unmatched: 4. The CDR3 totals 15 residues. CDR3 in amino acids: CASSWGTSGAYEQYF. The DNA of the CDR3 is TGTGCCAGCAGCTGGGGGACTAGCGGAGCCTACGAGCAGTACTTC. Supplemented by reference TRBV5-4 and TRBJ2-7, the full variable domain reads ETGVTQSPTHLIKTRGQQVTLRCSSQSGHNTVSWYQQALGQGPQFIFQYYREEENGRGNFPPRFSGLQFPNYSSELNVNALELDDSALYLCASSWGTSGAYEQYFGPGTRLTVT.

CDR3 bases: TGCGCCAGTGGGGGGGAGGATACGCAGTATTTT. Its protein product is CASGGEDTQYF. The V gene is TRBV5-1, the J gene TRBJ2-3, with 7 bases identical to TRBD2. The CDR3 loop spans 11 amino acids. In germline, CDR1 is SGHRS, CDR2 YFSETQ. V dropped 8 bases and J dropped 6; count of bases not matched to a gene: 3.

This chain connects TRBV7-6 to TRBJ1-6, with a possible D match to TRBD1 (5 bases). The germline CDR1 and CDR2 sequences are SGHVS and FNYEAQ. The CDR3 runs 15 residues. With 1 base removed from V and 8 bases from J, the gap between germline ends came to 12 bases. CDR3: CASSLVPGRDSPLHF. CDR3 nucleotides: TGTGCCAGCAGCTTAGTCCCAGGGAGGGATTCACCCCTCCACTTT.

This clone came up a few times. CDR3 sequence (DNA): TGTGCCAGCAGCCAAGACCCCGACAGGGCCGGTGAGCAGTTCTTC. Protein product: CASSQDPDRAGEQFF. The chain employs TRBV3-1 (or the pseudogene TRBV3-2) and TRBJ2-1; the match to TRBD1 covers 7 bases. CDR1 is LGHDT, CDR2 YNNKEL, per germline (reference sequence). The CDR3 totals 15 residues. The ends lost 0 bases at V and 9 bases at J; junction bases unmatched: 8.

The chain uses TRBV19 and TRBJ2-7; TRBD1 matches 9 bases. The CDR3 sequence is 15 residues long. Germline V gene lookup returns CDR1 LNHDA and CDR2 SQIVND (reference sequence). V was pared by 3 bases and J by 5 bases, with 8 bases of the junction left unmatched. CDR3 DNA sequence: TGTGCCAGTAGTATCGCAGGGACAGGGACCCACGAGCAGTACTTC. This codes for CASSIAGTGTHEQYF.

The J gene is TRBJ1-2, the V gene TRBV7-2; TRBD1 aligns across 10 bases. From germline, CDR1 is SGHTA and CDR2 FQGNSA. The CDR3 runs 14 residues. V trimming: 5 bases; J trimming: 8 bases; junction bases outside the gene matches: 8. DNA for the CDR3: TGTGCCAGCAGCCCGAAGACAGGGGGCCGAGGCTACACCTTC. Encoded protein: CASSPKTGGRGYTF.

The rearrangement links TRBV29-1 to TRBJ2-3, with 10 bases identical to TRBD1. The ends lost 7 bases at V and 5 bases at J; junction bases unmatched: 9. Germline V gene lookup returns CDR1 SQVTM and CDR2 ANQGSEA. This CDR3 has 14 amino acids. The CDR3 nucleotides read TGCAGCGCGGACAGGGGGAACGAGGTAGATACGCAGTATTTT. Its protein is CSADRGNEVDTQYF.

The chain is built from TRBV5-4 and TRBJ1-1; no firm D call. The germline gives CDR1 SGHNT, CDR2 YYREEE (reference sequence). This CDR3 contains 15 residues. The V end was cut by 0 bases, the J end by 0 bases, with 9 bases between. Here the CDR3 DNA reads TGTGCCAGCAGCTTGGCGGACGGATTGAACACTGAAGCTTTCTTT. Its translation: CASSLADGLNTEAFF.

This chain joins TRBV5-8 and TRBJ1-1, with D possibly matching TRBD1 (5 bases). This CDR3 contains 17 residues. Germline V gene sequence: CDR1 SGHTS, CDR2 YDEGEE. The germline V and J ends were trimmed by 4 bases and 0 bases, with 19 bases remaining between them. The CDR3 DNA reads as TGTGCCAGCAGCCCGTTTGCCCGTGAGGGGATGAACACTGAAGCTTTCTTT. As protein: CASSPFAREGMNTEAFF.

The genes are TRBV5-1 and TRBJ2-5; TRBD2 might be the D (5 bases). CDR3 size: 15 residues. Germline V CDR1 and CDR2: SGHRS, YFSETQ. The germline V and J ends were trimmed by 1 base and 2 bases, with 12 bases remaining between them. The CDR3 coding sequence is TGCGCCAGCAGCTTGTTGGCTAGCAGTCAAGAGACCCAGTACTTC. Its translation: CASSLLASSQETQYF.

CDR3 residues: CAISDFPAMGELFF. CDR3 nucleotide sequence: TGTGCCATCAGTGACTTCCCCGCTATGGGGGAGCTGTTTTTT. The chain has TRBV10-3 and TRBJ2-2; D not resolved. V was cut by 3 bases and J by 8 bases, with 13 bases left in between. The CDR3 contains 14 residues. Germline values: CDR1 ENHRY, CDR2 SYGVKD.

This chain links TRBV12-3 or TRBV12-4 with TRBJ2-2; tentatively, D is TRBD1 (6 bases). The length of the CDR3 is 13 residues. Trimming shortened V by 7 bases and J by 4 bases, and 10 bases separated the two germline ends. The CDR3: CASILQGTGELFF. CDR3 DNA sequence: TGTGCCAGCATCCTACAGGGCACCGGGGAGCTGTTTTTT.

The chain links TRBV5-4 to TRBJ2-7; 8 bases match TRBD2. Germline CDR1 reads SGHNT; CDR2 reads YYREEE (reference sequence). The CDR3 length is 16 residues. V shed 4 bases, J shed 0 bases, and the junction held 9 bases outside the gene matches. The CDR3 sequence is CASSRYVAGISYEQYF. The CDR3 DNA reads TGTGCCAGCAGCCGATACGTAGCGGGGATCTCCTACGAGCAGTACTTC.

This sequence joins TRBV7-2 and TRBJ2-3, with 14 bases matching TRBD2. The germline V gene encodes CDR1 SGHTA and CDR2 FQGNSA. V lost 5 bases, J lost 2 bases, and 3 bases stayed unmatched. CDR3 size: 16 residues. CDR3 amino acids: CASSRTSGGSTDTQYF. DNA for the CDR3: TGTGCCAGCAGCCGGACTAGCGGGGGGTCCACAGATACGCAGTATTTT.

The J gene is TRBJ2-7, the V gene TRBV21-1; the D call of TRBD2 is as the table states it, not checked on the DNA. TRBV21-1 is annotated as a pseudogene. The CDR3 contains 16 residues. The CDR3 nucleotides read TGTGCCAGCTGCAAACCCGGACTAGCGGCTTCCTACGAGCAGTACTTC. Protein sequence: CASCKPGLAASYEQYF.

The genes are TRBV11-2 and TRBJ1-2; D possibly corresponds to TRBD1 (5 bases). V was clipped by 4 bases and J by 9 bases, with 15 bases between them. This CDR3 region has 13 residues. From germline, CDR1 is SGHAT and CDR2 FQNNGV. This CDR3 reads CASSSGPIIRYTF. As DNA, the CDR3 is TGTGCCAGCAGCTCGGGACCGATTATCCGCTACACCTTC.